Listed below are T cell receptor beta chains from one sample, sequenced in a study of cytomegalovirus exposure and HLA in healthy donors. Clones were read by immunoSEQ multiplex PCR, and TCRdb kept only the in-frame ones, dropping some. This table has under 200,000 clones, about 77% appearing once. The sequencing sample was made of PBMCs. The receptors were sampled from a woman between 40 and 50 years old in good health and CMV-seropositive. The CDR3 runs from the conserved cysteine through the conserved F or W. A D gene is named only where the DNA matches it firmly. Only some rows state a clone size, as once, few, many or a class for expanded clones.

NA once TRBJ2-7 TRBV6-6 TGTGCCAGCAGTACAACAGGTTTCGAGCAGTACTTC CASSTTGFEQYF
NA NA TRBJ1-5 TRBV7-9 TGTGCCAGCAGCTTAGAAGGGGTCCATCAGCCCCAGCATTTT CASSLEGVHQPQHF
NA NA TRBJ2-2 TRBV28 TGTGCCAGCAGTTTTGGCCAGGCAGTTGGGACCGGGGAGCTGTTTTTT CASSFGQAVGTGELFF
NA NA TRBJ1-1 TRBV5-1 TGCGCCAGCAGCACCGGGGGAGGCACTGAAGCTTTCTTT CASSTGGGTEAFF
TRBD2 few TRBJ2-1 TRBV6-5 TGTGCCGCCGGGGTTGCGGGAGGCTCCTACAATGAGCAGTTCTTC CAAGVAGGSYNEQFF
NA NA TRBJ2-1 TRBV10-3 TGTGCCATCATGGGAGACTACAATGAGCAGTTCTTC CAIMGDYNEQFF
NA NA TRBJ2-1 TRBV11-2 TGTGCCAGCGCCGGGGAATACACCTACAATGAGCAGTTCTTC CASAGEYTYNEQFF
NA NA TRBJ2-3 TRBV4-3 TGCGCCAGCAGCCAAGACCCGGGTCGGACAGATACGCAGTATTTT CASSQDPGRTDTQYF
TRBD1 once TRBJ2-7 TRBV4-1 TGCGCCAGCAGCCAAGATGGACAGGGTCGGTCCGAGCAGTACTTC CASSQDGQGRSEQYF
NA NA TRBJ2-7 TRBV27 TGTGCCACCGGAGGATCCTACGTGCAGTACTTC CATGGSYVQYF
NA NA TRBJ2-1 TRBV6-1 TGTGCCAGCAGTGGACAAAGCTCCTACAATGAGCAGTTCTTC CASSGQSSYNEQFF
TRBD1 NA TRBJ2-3 TRBV29-1 TGCAGCGTTATTCCGGGACAGGGGTCCCCAGATACGCAGTATTTT CSVIPGQGSPDTQYF
NA NA TRBJ1-1 TRBV29-1 TGCAGCGTGCATGACAGCCTGTACACTGAAGCTTTCTTT CSVHDSLYTEAFF
NA NA TRBJ1-5 TRBV7-6 TGTGCCAGCAGCTTAGAGGGGCATCCCCAGCATTTT CASSLEGHPQHF
NA NA TRBJ2-1 TRBV7-2 TGTGCCAGCCTTCCGGGTTCACCCTTTTCCTACAATGAGCAGTTCTTC CASLPGSPFSYNEQFF
TRBD1 once TRBJ1-5 TRBV29-1 TGCAGCGTACAGGGGGCGGGCAATCAGCCCCAGCATTTT CSVQGAGNQPQHF
TRBD1 few TRBJ2-3 TRBV5-1 TGCGCCAGCAGCGCGGACAGGTCCAGCACAGATACGCAGTATTTT CASSADRSSTDTQYF
TRBD2 few TRBJ2-3 TRBV12-5 TGTGCTAGTGGTTTGGGAAGATTTGCTAGCGGGGGCACAGATACGCAGTATTTT CASGLGRFASGGTDTQYF
TRBD1 NA TRBJ2-5 TRBV7-6 TGTGCCAGCAGCGTCGGACAGGGGAAAGAGACCCAGTACTTC CASSVGQGKETQYF
NA NA TRBJ1-2 TRBV30 TGTGCCTGGAGTCCCCAGGGAAACTATGGCTACACCTTC CAWSPQGNYGYTF
TRBD1 NA TRBJ1-1 TRBV5-6 TGTGCCAGCAGCTTCTGGGGACAGGGGATCACTGAAGCTTTCTTT CASSFWGQGITEAFF
TRBD2 NA TRBJ2-1 TRBV4-3 TGCGCCAGCAGCCAAATGGGGGCGGGGGGGCCCCCGAATGAGCAGTTCTTC CASSQMGAGGPPNEQFF
TRBD2 NA TRBJ2-1 TRBV7-2 TGTGCCAGCAGCCTACAAGCTAGCGGGGGCTACAATGAGCAGTTCTTC CASSLQASGGYNEQFF
NA NA TRBJ1-6 TRBV25-1 TGTGCCAGTCGGACCGGGACAAATAATTCACCCCTCCACTTT CASRTGTNNSPLHF
NA NA TRBJ2-3 TRBV9 TGTGCCAGCAGCAAAGGAGGGGTTCTCACAGATACGCAGTATTTT CASSKGGVLTDTQYF
NA NA TRBJ1-1 TRBV5-6 TGTGCCAGCAGCCTACAGGGTGGGGCTTTGGCTTTCTTT CASSLQGGALAFF
NA NA TRBJ1-1 TRBV28 TGTGCCAGCAGACGAGAGGCAGAGGGCCACACTGAAGCTTTCTTT CASRREAEGHTEAFF
TRBD2 NA TRBJ2-3 TRBV5-1 TGCGCCAGCAGCTGGGGGTGGGATAGCGGGACAGATACGCAGTATTTT CASSWGWDSGTDTQYF
NA NA TRBJ1-1 TRBV30 TGTGCCTGGAGTCGGTCGGAGCGGACTGAAGCTTTCTTT CAWSRSERTEAFF
TRBD1 few TRBJ2-7 TRBV11-2 TGTGCCAGCAGCGAAGAAGGGACAGGGAGCTCCTACGAGCAGTACTTC CASSEEGTGSSYEQYF
NA NA TRBJ2-2 TRBV30 TGTGCCTGGGGGTCGGGACTCCTCACCGGGGAACTGTTTTTT CAWGSGLLTGELFF
TRBD2 NA TRBJ2-1 TRBV10-2 TGCGCCAGCAGTTTCGGGACTAGCGGGACTAGTGAGCAGTTCTTC CASSFGTSGTSEQFF
TRBD2 NA TRBJ2-2 TRBV27 TGTGCCAGCAGTTTCCGGAGCGGGGGGGACTCCGGGGAGCTGTTTTTT CASSFRSGGDSGELFF
TRBD1 NA TRBJ1-2 TRBV25-1 TGTGCCAGCAGTGAATTGTTGTCGGACAGGGGAAGGTATGGCTACACCTTC CASSELLSDRGRYGYTF
TRBD1 NA TRBJ2-1 TRBV27 TGTGCCAGCAGTTCAAGAGGGACAGGGGTCCTCAATGAGCAGTTCTTC CASSSRGTGVLNEQFF
NA NA TRBJ2-7 TRBV7-2 TGTGCCAGCAGCTTAGTAAGGGAGAAGACCTACGAGCAGTACTTC CASSLVREKTYEQYF
TRBD1 NA TRBJ1-1 TRBV7-8 TGTGCCAGCAGCTCCGACAGGGAGGCTGAAGCTTTCTTT CASSSDREAEAFF
TRBD1 NA TRBJ1-5 TRBV19 TGTGCCAGTAGATATAGGACAGGGACTCAGCCCCAGCATTTT CASRYRTGTQPQHF
NA NA TRBJ2-6 TRBV6-5 TGTGCCAGCAGTTACTCGCGTAAAAGTGGGGCCAACGTCCTGACTTTC CASSYSRKSGANVLTF